This T cell receptor (beta chain) was profiled in a study of cytomegalovirus exposure and HLA in healthy donors. Findings and limits, study-wide: Analysis performed later showed TCR beta chains linked to HLA being more clonally expanded than equally common others.

This clone has just one count. No antigen is known for it. PCR primers comprised 60 Vbeta and 13 Jbeta primers. TCRdb keeps only in-frame clones here, not all; method: immunoSEQ multiplex PCR. This table has roughly 250,000 clones, 80% appearing once. V was shortened by 1 base and J by 0 bases, with 10 bases between the two germline ends. Germline V gene data show CDR1 as GTSNPN and CDR2 as SVGIG (reference sequence). CDR3 length: 15 amino acids. The clonotype was recovered from a girl between 2 and 10 years old in good health and CMV-seronegative. The specimen sequenced was PBMCs. The chain uses TRBV30 and TRBJ2-4; no firm D call. The CDR3 coding sequence is TGTGCCTGGAGTGCAGATCTCCTAGCCAAAAACATTCAGTACTTC. It yields the protein CAWSADLLAKNIQYF.